One and the same sample provided the 19 T cell receptor beta chains below, sequenced in a study of cytomegalovirus exposure and HLA in healthy donors (dated by TCRdb to between 2016 and 2019). Library method: the immunoSEQ multiplex PCR assay. The multiplex PCR relied on a mix of 60 forward primers for TCR Vbeta segments and 13 reverse primers for TCR Jbeta segments. Here the immuneACCESS table is served through TCRdb, limited to in-frame sequences with V and J called. Missing clones are a known gap in these copies; in checked studies unresolved V genes cover under half, and the rest lacks a known reason. The sample data list about 130,000 clones, and about 81% of these were observed just once. Together, the top ten hold roughly 0.99% of the sample. The sequencing sample was made of PBMCs. These receptor sequences come from a woman aged 25 to 39 in good health and CMV-seronegative.

The chain combines TRBV5-1 with TRBJ2-6, with TRBD1 identical over 7 bases. Germline CDR1 reads SGHRS; CDR2 reads YFSETQ. This CDR3 is built from 18 residues. With V trimmed by 0 bases and J by 0 bases, 6 bases remained unmatched. CDR3 in DNA: TGCGCCAGCAGCTTGGCTGGGACAGCGGCCTCTGGGGCCAACGTCCTGACTTTC. Its protein product is CASSLAGTAASGANVLTF.

V and J are TRBV6-5 and TRBJ2-4, with D perhaps matching TRBD2 (7 bases). The CDR3 loop spans 13 amino acids. The germline V gene encodes CDR1 MNHEY and CDR2 SVGAGI. V was pared by 6 bases and J by 7 bases, with 13 bases between. The chain's CDR3 is CASSTGGRNIQYF. CDR3 DNA: TGTGCCAGCAGCACGGGGGGCCGCAACATTCAGTACTTC.

This chain links TRBV11-2 with TRBJ1-6, with TRBD1 identical over 8 bases. The ends lost 10 bases at V and 4 bases at J; junction bases unmatched: 12. Germline CDR1 SGHAT, CDR2 FQNNGV. The CDR3 is 16 amino acids. The DNA of the CDR3 is TGTGCCACCCAGGGAGAGACAGGGGCTTATAATTCACCCCTCCACTTT. Residues: CATQGETGAYNSPLHF.

The V and J genes are TRBV19 and TRBJ2-1; D perhaps matches TRBD2 (5 bases). In germline, CDR1 is LNHDA, CDR2 SQIVND (reference sequence). CDR3 length equals 16 residues. V was pared by 1 base and J by 1 base, with 11 bases between. The CDR3 coding sequence is TGTGCCAGTAGTATAGGAGGCCTAGCATCCTACAATGAGCAGTTCTTC. Its protein is CASSIGGLASYNEQFF. The full variable domain, rest sourced from reference TRBV19 and TRBJ2-1, is DGGITQSPKYLFRKEGQNVTLSCEQNLNHDAMYWYRQDPGQGLRLIYYSQIVNDFQKGDIAEGYSVSREKKESFPLTVTSAQKNPTAFYLCASSIGGLASYNEQFFGPGTRLTVL.

CDR3 residues: CASSTRMMGQATDTQYF. CDR3 sequence (DNA): TGTGCCAGCAGCACCCGGATGATGGGACAAGCCACAGATACGCAGTATTTT. The chain couples TRBV11-2 to TRBJ2-3, with D maybe TRBD1 (6 bases). The CDR3 extends over 17 amino acids. V shed 5 bases and J shed 2 bases, with 20 bases lying between them. Germline CDR1 and CDR2: SGHAT and FQNNGV.

The genes are TRBV6-1 and TRBJ2-5; 9 bases match TRBD1. V was pared by 1 base and J by 2 bases, with 5 bases of the junction left unmatched. The CDR3 contains 16 residues. Germline V gives CDR1 MNHNS, CDR2 SASEGT. This CDR3 reads CASSEGGQGRQETQYF. The CDR3 DNA is TGTGCCAGCAGTGAAGGGGGACAGGGTAGGCAAGAGACCCAGTACTTC.

The CDR3 nucleotides are TGTGCCAGCAGTTTAGCCAGGGTATCAGGAAACACCATATATTTT. It specifies CASSLARVSGNTIYF. The V and J genes are TRBV28 and TRBJ1-3; D might be TRBD1 (5 bases). Trimming took off 2 bases at V and 4 bases at J, with 12 bases between the two ends. The CDR3 consists of 15 residues. Germline loops: CDR1 MDHEN, CDR2 SYDVKM.

The chain combines TRBV5-1 with TRBJ2-5, with D possibly matching TRBD2 (5 bases). The CDR3 has 14 residues. Germline loops: CDR1 SGHRS, CDR2 YFSETQ. Trimming removed 4 bases at V and 4 bases at J, with 14 bases between. The CDR3 loop reads CASSHEYGRETQYF. In DNA form, the CDR3 reads TGCGCCAGCAGCCATGAATATGGGAGAGAGACCCAGTACTTC. Looking up the rest from reference TRBV5-1 and TRBJ2-5 gives the full variable domain: KAGVTQTPRYLIKTRGQQVTLSCSPISGHRSVSWYQQTPGQGLQFLFEYFSETQRNKGNFPGRFSGRQFSNSRSEMNVSTLELGDSALYLCASSHEYGRETQYFGPGTRLLVL.

The rearrangement uses TRBV5-1 and TRBJ1-2; 12 nucleotides agree with TRBD1. Germline V gene data show CDR1 as SGHRS and CDR2 as YFSETQ. V lost 1 base and J lost 8; bases outside the gene matches: 9. This CDR3 comprises 16 residues. The CDR3 DNA follows: TGCGCCAGCAGCTTGCGAGGGACAGGGGGCACCGAGGGCTACACCTTC. This translates into CASSLRGTGGTEGYTF. Full variable domain (rest looked up from reference TRBV5-1 and TRBJ1-2): KAGVTQTPRYLIKTRGQQVTLSCSPISGHRSVSWYQQTPGQGLQFLFEYFSETQRNKGNFPGRFSGRQFSNSRSEMNVSTLELGDSALYLCASSLRGTGGTEGYTFGSGTRLTVV.

The chain uses TRBV18 and TRBJ1-2, with 9 positions matching TRBD1. Germline CDR1 and CDR2: KGHSH and LQKENI. The CDR3 sequence is 14 residues long. J was trimmed by 5 bases and V by 0 bases; bases with no gene match: 1. CDR3 sequence reads: CASSPPGQGYGYTF. In nucleotides, the CDR3 is TGTGCCAGCTCACCACCGGGACAGGGATATGGCTACACCTTC.

The rearrangement links TRBV5-1 to TRBJ2-5; 8 bases are shared with TRBD2. This CDR3 spans 15 amino acids. The germline gives CDR1 SGHRS, CDR2 YFSETQ. V gave up 6 bases and J gave up 1 base; unmatched junction bases: 8. The CDR3 bases are TGCGCCAGCACAGCGGGGGATATAATCCAAGAGACCCAGTACTTC. Translation gives CASTAGDIIQETQYF.

Only a few counts were recorded for this clone. CDR3 region: CASSSLAGGFYYEQYF. As DNA, the CDR3 is TGTGCCAGTTCGTCTCTGGCGGGAGGTTTTTACTACGAGCAGTACTTC. This chain joins TRBV27 and TRBJ2-7, with TRBD2 identical over 8 bases. The CDR3 covers 16 residues. Germline CDR1 MNHEY, CDR2 SMNVEV (reference sequence). J lost 3 bases, V lost 9 bases, and 16 bases had no gene match.

This chain uses TRBV5-4 with TRBJ1-2; 12 nucleotides agree with TRBD1. This CDR3 is 13 amino acids long. The V and J ends lost 4 bases and 10 bases, in that order; junction bases with no gene match: 5. Germline CDR1 and CDR2: SGHNT and YYREEE (reference sequence). The CDR3 protein is CASSAGTGGDYTF. The CDR3 coding sequence is TGTGCCAGCAGCGCTGGGACAGGGGGCGACTACACCTTC.

The J gene is TRBJ1-2, the V gene TRBV15, with 8 bases that match TRBD1. This CDR3 has 13 residues. The germline V gene encodes CDR1 LNHNV and CDR2 YYDKDF (reference sequence). V dropped 2 bases and J dropped 6; count of bases not matched to a gene: 2. CDR3 in amino acids: CATSRRQGNGYTF. Here the CDR3 DNA reads TGTGCCACCAGCAGACGACAGGGGAATGGCTACACCTTC.

This clone has only a few counts. The genes are TRBV18 and TRBJ1-3; 10 positions agree with TRBD1. V shed 3 bases, J shed 3 bases, and the junction held 5 bases outside the gene matches. Germline CDR1 is KGHSH and CDR2 is LQKENI. The CDR3 has 16 residues. CDR3 in amino acids: CASSPGTGAFGNTIYF. CDR3 nucleotide sequence: TGTGCCAGCTCACCTGGGACAGGGGCTTTTGGAAACACCATATATTTT. Based on the CDR3 plus reference TRBV18 and TRBJ1-3, the full variable domain is NAGVMQNPRHLVRRRGQEARLRCSPMKGHSHVYWYRQLPEEGLKFMVYLQKENIIDESGMPKERFSAEFPKEGPSILRIQQVVRGDSAAYFCASSPGTGAFGNTIYFGEGSWLTVV.

V is TRBV14 and J is TRBJ2-2, with D maybe TRBD1 (5 bases). CDR3 length equals 19 residues. The ends were cut back, 0 bases at V and 3 bases at J, with 20 bases in the middle. Germline CDR1 is SGHDN and CDR2 is FVKESK. As DNA, the CDR3 is TGTGCCAGCAGCCAAGATAAGGTTTATGGCAGGGAATACACCGGGGAGCTGTTTTTT. Translated: CASSQDKVYGREYTGELFF.

V usage is TRBV7-2 and J usage is TRBJ2-7; D is uncertain. Trimming left V 4 bases short and J 5 bases short, with 15 bases between. The CDR3 extends over 14 amino acids. Looked up from germline, CDR1 is SGHTA and CDR2 is FQGNSA. The CDR3 region is CASSSTPRHDEQYF. For the CDR3, the DNA is TGTGCCAGCAGCTCTACCCCCAGACACGACGAGCAGTACTTC.

The chain uses TRBV27 and TRBJ1-2; no reliable D call. Germline V gene data show CDR1 as MNHEY and CDR2 as SMNVEV (reference sequence). The CDR3 length is 15 residues. The ends were cut back, 1 base at V and 0 bases at J, with 9 bases in the middle. The CDR3 sequence is CASSLFGSTNYGYTF. CDR3 coding DNA: TGTGCCAGCAGTTTATTCGGTAGCACTAACTATGGCTACACCTTC.

V and J are TRBV5-1 and TRBJ2-1, with TRBD1 matching 7 bases. Germline V gives CDR1 SGHRS, CDR2 YFSETQ. With V trimmed by 4 bases and J by 5 bases, 6 bases remained unmatched. The CDR3 runs 14 residues. CDR3 protein: CASSKGQTHNEQFF. Written as DNA, the CDR3 is TGCGCCAGCAGCAAGGGACAGACCCACAATGAGCAGTTCTTC.